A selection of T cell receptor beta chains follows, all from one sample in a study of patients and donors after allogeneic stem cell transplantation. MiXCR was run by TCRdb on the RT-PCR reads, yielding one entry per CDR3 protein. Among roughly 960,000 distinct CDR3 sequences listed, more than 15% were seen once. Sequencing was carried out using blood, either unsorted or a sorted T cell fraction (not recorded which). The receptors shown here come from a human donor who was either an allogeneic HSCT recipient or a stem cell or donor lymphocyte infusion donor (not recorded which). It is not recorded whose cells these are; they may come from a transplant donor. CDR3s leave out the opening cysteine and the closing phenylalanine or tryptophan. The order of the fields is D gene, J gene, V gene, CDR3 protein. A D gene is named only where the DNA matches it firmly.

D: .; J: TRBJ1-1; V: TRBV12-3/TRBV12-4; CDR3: ASSYGLAEAF
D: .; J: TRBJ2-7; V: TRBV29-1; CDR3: SVESRDHYEQY
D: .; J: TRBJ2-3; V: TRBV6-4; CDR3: ASVGTRFTDTQY
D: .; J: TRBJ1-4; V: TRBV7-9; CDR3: ASSTHRATNEKLF
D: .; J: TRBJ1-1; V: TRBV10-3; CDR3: AISFSGDEAF
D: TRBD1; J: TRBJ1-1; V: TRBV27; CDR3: ASSPWTGRAEAF
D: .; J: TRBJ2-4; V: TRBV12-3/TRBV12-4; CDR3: ASSLSQGKNIQY
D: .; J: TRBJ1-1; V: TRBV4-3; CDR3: ASSQDRGRNEAF
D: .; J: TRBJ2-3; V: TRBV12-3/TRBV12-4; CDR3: ATSLGRVSDTQY
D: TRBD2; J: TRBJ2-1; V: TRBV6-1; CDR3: ASRTSGLADNEQF
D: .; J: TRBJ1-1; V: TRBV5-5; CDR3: ASSLAGPKNTEAF
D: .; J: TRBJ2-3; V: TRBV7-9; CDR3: ASSFRTQLADTQY
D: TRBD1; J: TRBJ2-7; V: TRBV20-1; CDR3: SARPGQGNEQY
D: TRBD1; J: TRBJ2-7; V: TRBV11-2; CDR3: ASSLQGAQQY
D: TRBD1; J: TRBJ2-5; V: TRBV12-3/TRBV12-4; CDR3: ASSPETGALETQY
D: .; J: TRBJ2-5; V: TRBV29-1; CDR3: SVGGQGRGETQY
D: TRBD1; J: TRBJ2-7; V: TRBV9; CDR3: ASSTRTGGIYEQY
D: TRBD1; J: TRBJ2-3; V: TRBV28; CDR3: ASSLSWDRGVYTDTQY
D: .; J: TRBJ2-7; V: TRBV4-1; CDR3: ASSQDPTPYEQY
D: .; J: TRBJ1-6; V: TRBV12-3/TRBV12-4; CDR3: ASSLGGRGTSPLH
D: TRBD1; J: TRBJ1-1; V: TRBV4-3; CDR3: ASSPAGGGTEAF
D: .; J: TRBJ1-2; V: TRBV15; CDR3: ATSIGHQVGYT
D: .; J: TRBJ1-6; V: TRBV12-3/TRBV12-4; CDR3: ASSASSYNSPLH
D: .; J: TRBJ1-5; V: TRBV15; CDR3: ATSRPEGDQPQH
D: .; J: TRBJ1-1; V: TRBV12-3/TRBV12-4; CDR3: ASSIRGDWAEAF
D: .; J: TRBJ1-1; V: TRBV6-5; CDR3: ASSYPDTEGTEAF
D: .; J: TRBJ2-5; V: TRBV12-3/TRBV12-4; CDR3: ASSSKETQY
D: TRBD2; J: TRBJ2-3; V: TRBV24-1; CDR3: ATGEGVGDTQY
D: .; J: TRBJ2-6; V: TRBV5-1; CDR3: ASSLAIPTGANVLT
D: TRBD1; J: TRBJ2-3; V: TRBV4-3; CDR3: ASSQDGDRGADTQY
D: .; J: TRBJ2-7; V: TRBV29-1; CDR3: SVVGGPSYEQY
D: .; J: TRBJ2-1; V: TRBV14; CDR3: ASSQDSGTRGSEQF
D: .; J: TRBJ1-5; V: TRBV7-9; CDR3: ASSGGRANQPQH
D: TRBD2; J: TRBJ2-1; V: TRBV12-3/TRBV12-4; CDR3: ASSHRLADEQF
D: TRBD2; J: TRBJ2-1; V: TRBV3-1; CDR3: ASSQEGGSEQF
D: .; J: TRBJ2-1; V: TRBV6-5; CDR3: ASSYQPFGDEQF
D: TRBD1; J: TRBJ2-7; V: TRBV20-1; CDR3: SASGLGQGAGEQY
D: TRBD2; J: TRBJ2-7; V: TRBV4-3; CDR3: ASSQGTGTSGGEQY
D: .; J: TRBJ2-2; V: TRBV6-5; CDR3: ASSHSPRAGELF